The 4 T cell receptor beta chains given below trace back to one sample, sequenced in a study of cytotoxic CD8 clonotypes in ibrutinib-treated CLL. Profiled with immunoSEQ multiplex PCR; TCRdb holds only in-frame clones, not every one. The table lists about 140,000 clones, more than 85% of them singletons, with about 10% in the top ten. This material consisted of PBMCs, taken after 12 months of ibrutinib treatment. All receptors come from a human donor with chronic lymphocytic leukemia.

The chain employs TRBV7-9 and TRBJ2-1; D is uncertain. CDR1 and CDR2 from the germline V gene are SEHNR and FQNEAQ (reference sequence). CDR3 length equals 14 residues. The germline V and J ends were trimmed by 1 base and 5 bases, with 9 bases remaining between them. In nucleotides, the CDR3 is TGTGCCAGCAGCTTAGGAGGAGATCACAATGAGCAGTTCTTC. This sequence encodes CASSLGGDHNEQFF.

V gene TRBV7-8 combines with J gene TRBJ1-1; 9 nucleotides agree with TRBD1. V dropped 4 bases and J dropped 5; count of bases not matched to a gene: 5. This CDR3 has 14 amino acids. Per the germline V gene, CDR1 is SGHVS and CDR2 is FQNEAQ. The CDR3 here is CASSWGQGWTEAFF. As DNA, the CDR3 is TGTGCCAGCAGCTGGGGACAGGGTTGGACTGAAGCTTTCTTT.

This chain connects TRBV7-3 to TRBJ2-5; D is perhaps TRBD2 (6 bases). The CDR3 length is 15 residues. V gave up 1 base and J gave up 9 bases, with 18 bases separating them. CDR1 and CDR2 from the germline V gene are SGHTA and FQGTGA. CDR3 coding DNA: TGTGCCAGCAGCTTAAACGGGGGTATGTCGGAGGCCCAGTACTTC. Its protein product is CASSLNGGMSEAQYF.

This clone was recorded a few times. The chain uses TRBV11-3 and TRBJ2-3, with a tentative D call TRBD2 (5 bases). Germline CDR1 SGHNT, CDR2 YENEEA. CDR3 size: 16 residues. Trimming stripped 5 bases from V and 2 bases from J, with 17 bases between. The CDR3 sequence: CASSQRAGGSTDTQYF. Written as DNA, the CDR3 is TGTGCCAGCAGCCAACGCGCGGGCGGGTCCACAGATACGCAGTATTTT.